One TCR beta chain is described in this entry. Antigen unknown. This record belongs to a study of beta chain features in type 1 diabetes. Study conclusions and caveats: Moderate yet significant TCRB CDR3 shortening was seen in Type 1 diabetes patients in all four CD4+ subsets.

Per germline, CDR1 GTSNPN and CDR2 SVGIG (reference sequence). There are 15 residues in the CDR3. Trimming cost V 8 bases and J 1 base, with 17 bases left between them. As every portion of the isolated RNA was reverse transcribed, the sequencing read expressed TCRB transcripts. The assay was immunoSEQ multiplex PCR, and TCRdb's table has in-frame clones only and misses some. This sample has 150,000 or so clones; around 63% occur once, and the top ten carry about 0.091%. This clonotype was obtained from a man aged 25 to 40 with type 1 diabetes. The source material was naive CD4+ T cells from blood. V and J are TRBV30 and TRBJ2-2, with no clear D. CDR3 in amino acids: CAGNRRTENTGELFF. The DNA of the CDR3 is TGTGCCGGGAATCGGAGAACAGAGAACACCGGGGAGCTGTTTTTT.